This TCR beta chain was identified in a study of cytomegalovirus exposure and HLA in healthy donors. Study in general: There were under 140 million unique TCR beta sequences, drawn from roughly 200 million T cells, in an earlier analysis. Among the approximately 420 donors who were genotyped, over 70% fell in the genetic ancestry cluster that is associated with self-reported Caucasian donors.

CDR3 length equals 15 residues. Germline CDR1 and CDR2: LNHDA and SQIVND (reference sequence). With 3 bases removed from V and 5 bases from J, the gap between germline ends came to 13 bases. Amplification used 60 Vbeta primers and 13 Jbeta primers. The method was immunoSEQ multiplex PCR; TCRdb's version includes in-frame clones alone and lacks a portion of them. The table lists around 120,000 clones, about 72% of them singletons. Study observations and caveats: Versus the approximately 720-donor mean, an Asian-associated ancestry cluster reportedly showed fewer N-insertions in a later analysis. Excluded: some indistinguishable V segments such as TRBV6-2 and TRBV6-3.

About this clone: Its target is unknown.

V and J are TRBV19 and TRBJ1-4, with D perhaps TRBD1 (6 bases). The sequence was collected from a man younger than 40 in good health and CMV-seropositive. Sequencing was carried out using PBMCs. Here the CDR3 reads CASSIGQFDNEKLFF. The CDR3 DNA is TGTGCCAGTAGTATCGGACAGTTCGACAATGAAAAACTGTTTTTT.